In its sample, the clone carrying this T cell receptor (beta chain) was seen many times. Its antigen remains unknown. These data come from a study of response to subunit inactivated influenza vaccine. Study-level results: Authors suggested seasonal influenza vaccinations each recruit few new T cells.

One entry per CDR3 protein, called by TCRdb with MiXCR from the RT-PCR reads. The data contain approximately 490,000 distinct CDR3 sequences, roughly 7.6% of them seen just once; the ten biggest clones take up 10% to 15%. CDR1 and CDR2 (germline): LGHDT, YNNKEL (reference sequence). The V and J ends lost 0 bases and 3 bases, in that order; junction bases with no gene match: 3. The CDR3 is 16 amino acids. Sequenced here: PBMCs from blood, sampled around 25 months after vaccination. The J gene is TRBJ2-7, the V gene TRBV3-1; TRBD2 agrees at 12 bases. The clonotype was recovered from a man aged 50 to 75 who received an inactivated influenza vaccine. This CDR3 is CASSQEGLAGSYEQYF. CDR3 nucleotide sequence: TGTGCCAGCAGCCAAGAAGGACTAGCGGGGAGCTACGAGCAGTACTTC.